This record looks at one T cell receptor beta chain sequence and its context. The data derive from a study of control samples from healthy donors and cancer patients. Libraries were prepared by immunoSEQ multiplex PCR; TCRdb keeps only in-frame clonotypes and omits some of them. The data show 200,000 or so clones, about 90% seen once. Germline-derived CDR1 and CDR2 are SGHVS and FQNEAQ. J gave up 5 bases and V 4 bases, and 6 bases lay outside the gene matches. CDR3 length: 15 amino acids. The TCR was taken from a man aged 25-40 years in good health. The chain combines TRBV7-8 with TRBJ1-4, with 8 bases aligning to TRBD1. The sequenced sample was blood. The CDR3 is CASSSNRGKNEKLFF. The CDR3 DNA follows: TGTGCCAGCAGCTCGAACAGGGGGAAGAATGAAAAACTGTTTTTT.